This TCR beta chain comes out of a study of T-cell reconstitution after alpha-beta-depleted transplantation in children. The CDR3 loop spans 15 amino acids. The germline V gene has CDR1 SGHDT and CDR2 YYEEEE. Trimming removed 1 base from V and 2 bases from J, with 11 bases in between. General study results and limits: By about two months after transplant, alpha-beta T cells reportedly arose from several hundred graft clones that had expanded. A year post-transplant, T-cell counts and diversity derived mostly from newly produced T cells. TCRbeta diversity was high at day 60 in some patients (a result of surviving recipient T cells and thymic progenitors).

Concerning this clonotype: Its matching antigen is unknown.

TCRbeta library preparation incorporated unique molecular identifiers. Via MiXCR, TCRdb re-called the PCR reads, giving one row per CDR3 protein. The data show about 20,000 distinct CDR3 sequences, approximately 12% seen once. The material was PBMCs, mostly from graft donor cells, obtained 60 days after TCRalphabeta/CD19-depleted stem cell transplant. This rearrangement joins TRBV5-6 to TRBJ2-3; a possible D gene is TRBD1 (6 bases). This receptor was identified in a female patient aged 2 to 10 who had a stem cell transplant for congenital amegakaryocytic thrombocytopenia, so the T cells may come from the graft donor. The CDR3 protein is CASSLRQGITDTQYF. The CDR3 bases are TGTGCCAGCAGCTTGAGGCAGGGGATCACAGATACGCAGTATTTT.